The following is a T cell receptor beta chain sequence with its context. Some clones are missing from TCRdb's copy, which holds only in-frame ones; the method was immunoSEQ multiplex PCR. The data show fewer than 250,000 clones, with roughly 84% seen just once and over 9.5% held by the top ten. The source of the sample is a study of blood T cell repertoires in COVID-19. Across the whole study: The United States, Italy and Spain provided the acute and convalescent COVID-19 samples. Nucleic acid was either cDNA or gDNA, and it came from T cells, B-cell-depleted T cells, or PBMCs.

This CDR3 has 15 residues. Per the germline V gene, CDR1 is LNHDA and CDR2 is SQIVND (reference sequence). Trimming removed 4 bases at V and 0 bases at J, with 11 bases between. The specimen was peripheral blood. This TCR was recovered from an elderly woman with COVID-19, enrolled during active disease. The gene calls are TRBV19 and TRBJ2-3, with D maybe TRBD2 (6 bases). The CDR3 coding sequence is TGTGCCAGTAGTACTTCCGGGAGTAGCACAGATACGCAGTATTTT. It specifies CASSTSGSSTDTQYF.